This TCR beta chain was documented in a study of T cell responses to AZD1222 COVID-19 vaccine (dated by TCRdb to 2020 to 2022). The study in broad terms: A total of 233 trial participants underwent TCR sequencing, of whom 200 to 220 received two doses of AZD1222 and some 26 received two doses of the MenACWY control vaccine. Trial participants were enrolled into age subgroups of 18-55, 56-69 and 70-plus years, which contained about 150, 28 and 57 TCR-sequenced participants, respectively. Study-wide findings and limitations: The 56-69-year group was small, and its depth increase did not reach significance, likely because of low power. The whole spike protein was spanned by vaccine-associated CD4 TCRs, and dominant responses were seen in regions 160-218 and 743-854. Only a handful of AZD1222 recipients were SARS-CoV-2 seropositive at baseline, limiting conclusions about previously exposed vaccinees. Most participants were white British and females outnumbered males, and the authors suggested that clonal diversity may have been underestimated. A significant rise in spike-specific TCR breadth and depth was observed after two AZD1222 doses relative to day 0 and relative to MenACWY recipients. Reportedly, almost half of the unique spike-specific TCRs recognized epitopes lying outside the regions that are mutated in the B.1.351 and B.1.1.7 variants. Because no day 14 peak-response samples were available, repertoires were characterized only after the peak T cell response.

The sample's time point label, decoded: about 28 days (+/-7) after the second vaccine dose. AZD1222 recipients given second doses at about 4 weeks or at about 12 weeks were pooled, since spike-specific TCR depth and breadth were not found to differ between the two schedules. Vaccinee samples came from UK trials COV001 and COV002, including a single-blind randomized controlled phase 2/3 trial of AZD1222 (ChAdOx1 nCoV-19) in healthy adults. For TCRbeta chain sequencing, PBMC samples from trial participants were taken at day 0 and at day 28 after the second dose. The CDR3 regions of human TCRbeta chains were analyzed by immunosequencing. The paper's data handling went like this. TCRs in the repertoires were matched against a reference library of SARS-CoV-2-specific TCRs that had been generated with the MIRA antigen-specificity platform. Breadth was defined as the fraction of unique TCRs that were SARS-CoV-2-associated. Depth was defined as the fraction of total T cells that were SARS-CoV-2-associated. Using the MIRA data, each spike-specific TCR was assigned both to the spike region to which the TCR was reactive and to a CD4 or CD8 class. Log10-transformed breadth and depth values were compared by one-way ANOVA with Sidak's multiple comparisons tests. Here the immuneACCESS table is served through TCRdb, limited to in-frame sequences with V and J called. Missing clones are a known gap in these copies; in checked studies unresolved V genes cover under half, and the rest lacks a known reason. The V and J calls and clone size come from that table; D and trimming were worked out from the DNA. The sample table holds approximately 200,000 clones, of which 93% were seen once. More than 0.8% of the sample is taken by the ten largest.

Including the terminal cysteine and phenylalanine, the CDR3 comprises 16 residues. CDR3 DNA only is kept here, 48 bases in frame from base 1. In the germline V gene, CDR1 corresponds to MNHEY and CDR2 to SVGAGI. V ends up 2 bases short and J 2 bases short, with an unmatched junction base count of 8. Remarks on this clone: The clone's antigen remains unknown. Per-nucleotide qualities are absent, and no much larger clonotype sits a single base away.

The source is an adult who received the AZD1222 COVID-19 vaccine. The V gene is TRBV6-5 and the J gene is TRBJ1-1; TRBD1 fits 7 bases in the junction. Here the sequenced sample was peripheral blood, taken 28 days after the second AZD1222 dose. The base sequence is TGTGCCAGCAGTTACGTGGCAGGGGGTGTTAACACTGAAGCTTTCTTT. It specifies CASSYVAGGVNTEAFF.